The clone carrying this T cell receptor beta chain was recorded many times. What it recognizes is unknown. The data are from a study of T cell repertoires in cytomegalovirus infection. Whole-study results and caveats: The ex vivo response was dominated by HLA-C-restricted CMV-specific TCR beta clonotypes. The cumulative frequency of public TCR beta families identified carriers of CMV plus the relevant HLA.

TCRdb used MiXCR to reprocess the reads, holding one entry per CDR3 protein. The sample has over 300,000 distinct CDR3 sequences, roughly 9.5% seen once. Germline V gene lookup returns CDR1 SGHTA and CDR2 FQGNSA. The V end lost 3 bases, the J end lost 6 bases, and 11 bases lay between the germline ends. The CDR3 length is 14 residues. Sequenced material: PBMCs. This TCR came from a human donor in good health (CMV status not recorded). Some clones in this sample may be carry-over from other donors' samples. The rearrangement uses TRBV7-2 and TRBJ1-4; maybe TRBD1 (6 bases). This chain's CDR3 is CASSFQGLDEKLFF. The CDR3, as DNA: TGTGCCAGCAGCTTCCAGGGGCTAGATGAAAAACTGTTTTTT. The full variable domain, in which reference TRBV7-2 and TRBJ1-4 provide the parts outside the CDR3, is GAGVSQSPSNKVTEKGKDVELRCDPISGHTALYWYRQSLGQGLEFLIYFQGNSAPDKSGLPSDRFSAERTGGSVSTLTIQRTQQEDSAVYLCASSFQGLDEKLFFGSGTQLSVL.